Below, 5 T cell receptor beta chains from the same sample are listed, as sequenced in a study of T cells of healthy individuals. MiXCR was run by TCRdb on the 5' RACE reads, yielding one entry per CDR3 protein. The sample consists of 60,000 to 75,000 distinct CDR3 sequences, 15% to 20% of them appearing once. The receptor set was obtained from a human donor in good health.

This clonotype was seen repeatedly, ten times or more. The chain employs TRBV7-9 and TRBJ2-7; D is ambiguous. V dropped 5 bases and J dropped 0 bases, with 8 bases sitting between them. The CDR3 consists of 13 residues. Germline V CDR1 and CDR2: SEHNR, FQNEAQ (reference sequence). CDR3 region: CASSEGHSYEQYF. CDR3 in DNA: TGTGCCAGCAGCGAAGGGCACTCCTACGAGCAGTACTTC.

This clonotype showed up many times. The chain joins TRBV6-4 to TRBJ2-2; no reliable D call. Deletions cut 1 base from V and 2 bases from J, with 2 bases between. This CDR3 region has 13 residues. CDR1 and CDR2 from the germline V gene are MRHNA and SNTAGT. CDR3 residues: CASSDLNTGELFF. CDR3 DNA sequence: TGTGCCAGCAGTGACTTAAACACCGGGGAGCTGTTTTTT.

There are many counts of this clonotype. V is TRBV24-1 and J is TRBJ2-1, with D unclear. Germline loops: CDR1 KGHDR, CDR2 SFDVKD. The V end lost 5 bases, the J end lost 8 bases, and 18 bases lay between the germline ends. This CDR3 is 15 amino acids long. As DNA, the CDR3 is TGTGCCACCAGTGGGGTCTATACACCCCTTTATGAGCAGTTCTTC. This gives the protein CATSGVYTPLYEQFF.

This clonotype was counted between two and nine times. The chain recombines TRBV7-2 with TRBJ2-7; D call uncertain. Trimming removed 0 bases at V and 1 base at J, with 7 bases between. CDR1 is SGHTA and CDR2 is FQGNSA in the germline V gene. CDR3 length: 14 residues. In DNA, the CDR3 is TGTGCCAGCAGCTTAGCCGGGTTTTCCTACGAGCAGTACTTC. It specifies CASSLAGFSYEQYF.

This clonotype was detected only a few times. The rearrangement uses TRBV7-9 and TRBJ2-2; D is uncertain. V was pared by 1 base and J by 5 bases, with 5 bases between. This CDR3 contains 13 residues. From germline, CDR1 is SEHNR and CDR2 FQNEAQ (reference sequence). CDR3 region: CASSLEKTGELFF. The DNA of the CDR3 is TGTGCCAGCAGCTTAGAAAAAACCGGGGAGCTGTTTTTT.